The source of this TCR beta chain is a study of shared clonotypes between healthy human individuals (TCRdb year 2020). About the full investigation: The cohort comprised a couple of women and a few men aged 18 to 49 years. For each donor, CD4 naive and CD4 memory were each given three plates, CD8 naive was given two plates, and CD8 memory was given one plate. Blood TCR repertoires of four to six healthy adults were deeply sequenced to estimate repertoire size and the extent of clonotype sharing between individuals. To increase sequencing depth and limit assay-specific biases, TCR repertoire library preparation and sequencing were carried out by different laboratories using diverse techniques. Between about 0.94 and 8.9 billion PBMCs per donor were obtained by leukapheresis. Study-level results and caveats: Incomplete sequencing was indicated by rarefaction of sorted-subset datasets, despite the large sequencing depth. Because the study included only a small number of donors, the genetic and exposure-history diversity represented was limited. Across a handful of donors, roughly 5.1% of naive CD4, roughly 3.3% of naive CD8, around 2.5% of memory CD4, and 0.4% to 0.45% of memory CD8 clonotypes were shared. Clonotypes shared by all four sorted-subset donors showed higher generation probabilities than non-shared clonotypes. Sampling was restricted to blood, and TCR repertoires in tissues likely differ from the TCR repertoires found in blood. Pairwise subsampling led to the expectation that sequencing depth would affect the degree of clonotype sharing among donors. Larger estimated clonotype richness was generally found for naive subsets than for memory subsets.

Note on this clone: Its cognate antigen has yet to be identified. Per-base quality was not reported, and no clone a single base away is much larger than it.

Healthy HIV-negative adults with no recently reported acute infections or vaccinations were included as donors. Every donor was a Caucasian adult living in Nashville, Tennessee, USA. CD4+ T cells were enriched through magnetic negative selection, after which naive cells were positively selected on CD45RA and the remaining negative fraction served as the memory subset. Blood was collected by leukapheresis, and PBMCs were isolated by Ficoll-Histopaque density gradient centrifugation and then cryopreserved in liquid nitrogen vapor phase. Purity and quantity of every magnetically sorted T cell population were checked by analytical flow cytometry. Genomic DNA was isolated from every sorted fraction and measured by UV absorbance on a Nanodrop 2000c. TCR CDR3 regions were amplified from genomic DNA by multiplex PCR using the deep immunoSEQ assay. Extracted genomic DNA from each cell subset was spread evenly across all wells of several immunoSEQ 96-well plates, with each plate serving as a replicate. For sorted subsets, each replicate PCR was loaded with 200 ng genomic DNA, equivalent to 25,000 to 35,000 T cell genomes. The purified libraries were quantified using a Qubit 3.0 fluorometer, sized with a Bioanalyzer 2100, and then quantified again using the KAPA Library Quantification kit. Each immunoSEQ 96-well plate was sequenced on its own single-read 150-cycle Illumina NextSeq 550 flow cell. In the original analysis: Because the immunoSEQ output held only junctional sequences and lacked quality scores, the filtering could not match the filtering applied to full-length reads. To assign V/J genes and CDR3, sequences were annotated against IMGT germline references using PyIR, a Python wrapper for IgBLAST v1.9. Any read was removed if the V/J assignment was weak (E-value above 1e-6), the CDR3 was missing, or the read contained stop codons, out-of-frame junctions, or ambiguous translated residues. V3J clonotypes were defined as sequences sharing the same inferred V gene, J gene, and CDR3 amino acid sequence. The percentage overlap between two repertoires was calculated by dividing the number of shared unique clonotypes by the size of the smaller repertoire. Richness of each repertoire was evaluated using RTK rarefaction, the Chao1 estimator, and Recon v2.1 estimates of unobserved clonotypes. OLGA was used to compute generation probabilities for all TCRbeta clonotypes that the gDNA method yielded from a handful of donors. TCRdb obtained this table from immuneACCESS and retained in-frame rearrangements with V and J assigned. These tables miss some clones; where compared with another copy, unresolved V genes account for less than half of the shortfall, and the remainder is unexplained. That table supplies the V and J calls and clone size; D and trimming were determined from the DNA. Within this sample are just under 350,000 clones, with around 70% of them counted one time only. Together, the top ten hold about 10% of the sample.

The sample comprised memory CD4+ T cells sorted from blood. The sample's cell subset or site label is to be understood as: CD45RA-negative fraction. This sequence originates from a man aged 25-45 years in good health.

The nucleotide sequence reads TGTGCCAGTACAGGGGGCTCCGGGGCTCCTTCAGATACGCAGTATTTT. This is translated as CASTGGSGAPSDTQYF. This chain is built from TRBV19 and TRBJ2-3; 8 nucleotides in the junction match TRBD1. The germline V end is reduced by 7 bases and the J end by 4 bases; junction bases left unmatched: 13. From its cysteine to its phenylalanine, the CDR3 spans 16 amino acids. Here the CDR3 DNA is all that survives: 48 bases in frame from base 1. The germline V gene (reference sequence) supplies CDR1 LNHDA and CDR2 SQIVND.